This TCR beta chain was identified during a study of shared clonotypes between healthy human individuals. Germline V CDR1 and CDR2: LGHNT, FRNRAP. The CDR3 consists of 19 residues. V lost 4 bases and J lost 6, with 27 bases in between. Assay execution proceeded at the deep level. Clones were read by immunoSEQ multiplex PCR, and TCRdb kept only the in-frame ones, dropping some. The table records some 2.1 million clones, 85% to 95% of them present only once. Sequenced input: naive CD4+ T cells sorted from blood. Subset of the sample: CD45RA+ positively selected. This sequence originates from a man between 18 and 29 years old in good health. This chain connects TRBV12-5 to TRBJ2-2; D is possibly TRBD1 (6 bases). The CDR3 region is CASGSSLKDETGLPGELFF. DNA of the CDR3: TGTGCTAGTGGTTCGTCCCTAAAGGACGAGACAGGACTTCCCGGGGAGCTGTTTTTT.